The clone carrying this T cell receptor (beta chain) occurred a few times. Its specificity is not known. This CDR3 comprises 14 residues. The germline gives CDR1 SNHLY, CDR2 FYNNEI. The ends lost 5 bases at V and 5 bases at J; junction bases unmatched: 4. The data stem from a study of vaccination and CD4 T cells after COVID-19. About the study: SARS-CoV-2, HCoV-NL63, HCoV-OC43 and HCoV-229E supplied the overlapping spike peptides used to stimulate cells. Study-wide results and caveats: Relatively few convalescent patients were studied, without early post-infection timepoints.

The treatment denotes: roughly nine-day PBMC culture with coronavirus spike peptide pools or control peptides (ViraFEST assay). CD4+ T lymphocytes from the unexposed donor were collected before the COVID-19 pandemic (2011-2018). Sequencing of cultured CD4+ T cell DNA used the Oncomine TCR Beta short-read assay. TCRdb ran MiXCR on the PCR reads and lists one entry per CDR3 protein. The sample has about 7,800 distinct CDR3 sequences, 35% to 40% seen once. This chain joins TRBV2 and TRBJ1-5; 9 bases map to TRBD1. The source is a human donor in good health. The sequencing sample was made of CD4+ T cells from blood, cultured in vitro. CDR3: CASSIRTGDQPQHF. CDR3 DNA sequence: TGTGCCAGCAGTATCCGGACAGGGGATCAGCCCCAGCATTTT.